These 24 T cell receptor beta chains were all obtained from the same sample, sequenced in a study of regulatory T cells in long-lasting Graves disease. The time point denotes: persistent/refractory GD, antithyroid drugs over 5 years with positive TRAb. The TCR library was made from RNA extracted from PBMCs. Libraries of TCR beta came from iRepertoire HTBI primers plus Arm-PCR of CDR3 regions. TCRdb fed the multiplex PCR reads into MiXCR, producing one record per CDR3 protein. Found here are hundreds of thousands of distinct CDR3 sequences, about 30% of them singletons; the top ten hold 40% to 50%. The sequences come from peripheral blood mononuclear cells (PBMCs), collected when the disease was refractory, from a patient treated with antithyroid drugs. Every receptor here comes from a female donor with Graves disease.

The rearrangement uses TRBV2 and TRBJ1-1; a weak D match, TRBD1 (5 bases). V was trimmed by 6 bases and J by 1 base, leaving 12 bases between them. Germline values: CDR1 SNHLY, CDR2 FYNNEI. The CDR3 loop spans 14 amino acids. For the CDR3, the DNA is TGTGCCAGCAGAGTCAGGGTTGGGAACACTGAAGCTTTCTTT. It specifies CASRVRVGNTEAFF.

In this sample, this clonotype turned up a few times. The chain recombines TRBV10-3 with TRBJ1-3, with D hard to call. The V end lost 1 base, the J end lost 0 bases, and 10 bases lay between the germline ends. Germline CDR1 and CDR2: ENHRY and SYGVKD. The CDR3 runs to 16 residues. CDR3 nucleotides: TGTGCCATCAGTGAGTTTGGTCACACCTCTGGAAACACCATATATTTT. Encoded protein: CAISEFGHTSGNTIYF.

The table lists this clonotype with many counts. This chain uses TRBV25-1 with TRBJ2-7; 10 positions match TRBD2. CDR3 length: 17 residues. J was trimmed by 6 bases and V by 3 bases; bases with no gene match: 14. The germline V gene has CDR1 MGHDK and CDR2 SYGVNS. CDR3 in amino acids: CASSDERGGTSVSEQYF. The CDR3 DNA reads TGTGCCAGCAGTGATGAGAGGGGGGGGACTAGCGTTAGCGAGCAGTACTTC.

The chain combines TRBV19 with TRBJ1-5, with a possible D match to TRBD1 (6 bases). CDR1 is LNHDA and CDR2 is SQIVND in the germline V gene (reference sequence). V lost 4 bases to trimming and J lost 0 bases, with 16 bases between them. CDR3 length: 17 residues. DNA for the CDR3: TGTGCCAGTAGTACAACTCCGGGACAATATAGCAATCAGCCCCAGCATTTT. Translated: CASSTTPGQYSNQPQHF.

The chain is built from TRBV19 and TRBJ1-1, with D perhaps TRBD1 (5 bases). Looked up from germline, CDR1 is LNHDA and CDR2 is SQIVND (reference sequence). This CDR3 spans 13 amino acids. V lost 7 bases to trimming and J lost 6 bases, with 15 bases between them. For the CDR3, the DNA is TGTGCCAGTAAAGTCACAGGAGGGGCTGAAGCTTTCTTT. The encoded protein is CASKVTGGAEAFF.

This clonotype turned up a few times. The chain combines TRBV2 with TRBJ2-7; 8 bases match TRBD1. CDR1 and CDR2 from the germline V gene are SNHLY and FYNNEI. The CDR3 is 14 amino acids. The trim removed 7 bases at V and 0 bases at J, leaving 5 bases unmatched. CDR3 region: CASKRTGPSYEQYF. The DNA of the CDR3 is TGTGCCAGCAAAAGGACAGGGCCCTCCTACGAGCAGTACTTC.

This clonotype occurred many times. V usage is TRBV28 and J usage is TRBJ1-2, with no clear D. Germline V gene lookup returns CDR1 MDHEN and CDR2 SYDVKM. The CDR3 consists of 11 residues. Trimming shortened V by 6 bases and J by 8 bases, and 10 bases separated the two germline ends. The CDR3 loop reads CASRFTWGYTF. The CDR3 bases are TGTGCCAGCAGGTTTACCTGGGGCTACACCTTC.

The chain links TRBV9 to TRBJ1-5, with 7 positions matching TRBD1. CDR1 is SGDLS and CDR2 is YYNGEE in the germline V gene. This CDR3 contains 14 residues. V lost 0 bases and J lost 6; bases outside the gene matches: 3. CDR3 in DNA: TGTGCCAGCAGCGTAGTCCCAGGGGGTCAGCCCCAGCATTTT. It specifies CASSVVPGGQPQHF.

This chain links TRBV4-1 with TRBJ1-6; 8 bases align to TRBD1. CDR3 length equals 15 residues. Germline-derived CDR1 and CDR2 are MGHRA and YSYEKL. The trim removed 2 bases at V and 14 bases at J, leaving 11 bases unmatched. The CDR3 is CASSQPGQERLALHF. CDR3 coding DNA: TGCGCCAGCAGCCAACCGGGACAGGAACGCCTGGCCCTCCACTTT.

Only a few counts were recorded for this clonotype. The chain uses TRBV20-1 and TRBJ2-7; TRBD2 agrees at 8 bases. Germline loops: CDR1 DFQATT, CDR2 SNEGSKA (reference sequence). The CDR3 runs 14 residues. V trimming: 5 bases; J trimming: 0 bases; junction bases outside the gene matches: 6. Here the CDR3 DNA reads TGCAGTGCTGACAGCGGGGGAAGCTCCTACGAGCAGTACTTC. Its protein is CSADSGGSSYEQYF.

V usage is TRBV28 and J usage is TRBJ1-1; maybe TRBD1 (5 bases). Deletions cut 5 bases from V and 7 bases from J, with 20 bases between. This CDR3 comprises 15 residues. The germline V gene has CDR1 MDHEN and CDR2 SYDVKM. CDR3 in amino acids: CASSPPVSGSGEAFF. As DNA, the CDR3 is TGTGCCAGCAGTCCGCCAGTTTCAGGGTCGGGTGAAGCTTTCTTT.

The V and J genes are TRBV12-3 or TRBV12-4 and TRBJ1-3; D gene ambiguous. Trimming took 4 bases from V and 2 from J, leaving 18 bases between them. The CDR3 consists of 17 residues. CDR3 DNA sequence: TGTGCCAGCAGTTACCAATCAACAAGTTGGACTGGAAACACCATATATTTT. This encodes CASSYQSTSWTGNTIYF.

This clonotype has just a few counts. J is TRBJ1-2 and V is TRBV29-1; tentatively, D is TRBD1 (5 bases). CDR3 length: 11 amino acids. Between the trimmed V and J ends, which lost 5 bases and 4 bases, there was a span of 8 bases. The germline CDR1 and CDR2 sequences are SQVTM and ANQGSEA. This CDR3 is CSVSRAYGYTF. CDR3 bases: TGCAGCGTTAGCAGGGCCTATGGCTACACCTTC.

This clonotype was seen only a few times. The chain's CDR3 is CSARALLTGGTEAFF. In nucleotides, the CDR3 is TGCAGTGCTAGAGCCCTCTTGACAGGGGGCACTGAAGCTTTCTTT. The rearrangement joins TRBV20-1 to TRBJ1-1; 9 bases agree with TRBD1. V shed 1 base and J 4 bases; nucleotides not matched to a gene: 7. Looked up from germline, CDR1 is DFQATT and CDR2 is SNEGSKA (reference sequence). The CDR3 totals 15 residues.

The table lists this clonotype with a few counts. Written as DNA, the CDR3 is TGCGCCAGCAGCTTGGTGGCAAAGGGTGAAAAACTGTTTTTT. It translates to CASSLVAKGEKLFF. The chain couples TRBV5-1 to TRBJ1-4; D gene uncertain. This CDR3 is 14 amino acids long. Trimming took 0 bases from V and 7 from J, leaving 10 bases between them. CDR1 and CDR2 (germline): SGHRS, YFSETQ.

In its sample, this clonotype was seen a few times. The rearrangement joins TRBV5-1 to TRBJ1-6; TRBD1 agrees at 7 bases. V was clipped by 4 bases and J by 13 bases; unmatched bases: 11. Germline CDR1 and CDR2: SGHRS and YFSETQ. The CDR3 has 14 amino acids. Written as DNA, the CDR3 is TGCGCCAGCAGCCAGGGACAGCCTGGTGGTCCCCTCCACTTT. As protein: CASSQGQPGGPLHF.

This clonotype was detected a few times. This chain uses TRBV12-3 or TRBV12-4 with TRBJ2-7; 13 nucleotides agree with TRBD2. V lost 6 bases, J lost 5 bases, and 10 bases stayed unmatched. The CDR3 is made up of 16 amino acids. The CDR3 coding sequence is TGTGCCAGCAGGGGGGGACTAGCGGGACCCGCTAACGAGCAGTACTTC. Its translation is CASRGGLAGPANEQYF.

The CDR3 reads CASSPGTGGGVGNQPQHF. The CDR3 DNA follows: TGCGCCAGCAGCCCTGGGACAGGGGGGGGAGTAGGCAATCAGCCCCAGCATTTT. This chain uses TRBV5-1 with TRBJ1-5, with 11 bases aligning to TRBD1. V lost 4 bases and J lost 2; bases outside the gene matches: 11. Germline assignment: CDR1 SGHRS and CDR2 YFSETQ. The CDR3 covers 18 residues.

This chain connects TRBV12-3 or TRBV12-4 to TRBJ1-1; 7 nucleotides match TRBD1. V was pared by 5 bases and J by 5 bases, with 14 bases of the junction left unmatched. The CDR3 sequence is 16 residues long. The CDR3 DNA is TGTGCCAGCAGTCGCTCCGGGGTCAGGGGGATAACTGAAGCTTTCTTT. Protein product: CASSRSGVRGITEAFF.

The CDR3 sequence is CASSPMGLGEQYF. DNA for the CDR3: TGTGCCAGCAGTCCCATGGGACTCGGCGAGCAGTACTTC. This sequence joins TRBV2 and TRBJ2-7; tentatively, D is TRBD2 (6 bases). CDR3 length: 13 residues. The V and J ends lost 5 bases and 6 bases respectively, with 14 bases between them. The germline V gene has CDR1 SNHLY and CDR2 FYNNEI.

This chain connects TRBV20-1 to TRBJ1-5, with D perhaps TRBD1 (5 bases). CDR3 length: 18 amino acids. Trimming took off 3 bases at V and 4 bases at J, with 25 bases between the two ends. The germline V gene encodes CDR1 DFQATT and CDR2 SNEGSKA (reference sequence). CDR3 sequence: CSARIGFLGRERNQPQHF. The DNA of the CDR3 is TGCAGTGCTAGGATCGGGTTTTTAGGCAGGGAACGAAATCAGCCCCAGCATTTT.

The chain has TRBV28 and TRBJ1-2; unclear D gene. Looked up from germline, CDR1 is MDHEN and CDR2 is SYDVKM. This CDR3 comprises 12 residues. V was shortened by 5 bases and J by 8 bases, with 12 bases between the two germline ends. The CDR3 DNA reads as TGTGCCAGCAGTCCCTACGTCGTCGGCTACACCTTC. It specifies CASSPYVVGYTF.

As for this clonotype: A read error is possible here, since a much larger clone lies one base away. This chain uses TRBV6-2 or TRBV6-3 with TRBJ1-2; perhaps TRBD1 as D (5 bases). The germline gives CDR1 MNHEY, CDR2 SVGEGT. The CDR3 is made up of 14 amino acids. The CDR3, as DNA: TGTGCCGGCAGTTTGGGGGGACCTAACTATGGCTACACCTTC. Translating gives CAGSLGGPNYGYTF.

This clonotype was counted between two and nine times. The chain carries TRBV12-3 or TRBV12-4 and TRBJ1-1, with no clear D. The CDR3 length is 12 residues. The V end lost 5 bases, the J end lost 7 bases, and 11 bases lay between the germline ends. The CDR3 DNA reads TGTGCCAGCAGTAAACAGTTACTTGAAGCTTTCTTT. It is translated as CASSKQLLEAFF.